Here is one T cell receptor (beta chain) with its context. Extracted RNA was reverse transcribed into cDNA, the sequencing template. The table came from immunoSEQ multiplex PCR; TCRdb's copy has only in-frame clones and leaves some out. Of approximately 59,000 clones in the sample, 45% to 55% were seen once. The data stem from a study of CD8+ T cells in alopecia areata. Trimming took 2 bases from V and 0 from J; bases not matched to a gene: 2. This CDR3 region has 16 residues. Germline V CDR1 and CDR2: SEHNR, FQNEAQ (reference sequence). This chain connects TRBV7-9 to TRBJ2-5, with 11 bases aligning to TRBD2. Sequenced here: CD8+ T cells sorted from blood, sampled at week 0. The sequence was obtained from a human donor with alopecia areata. The CDR3, as DNA: TGTGCCAGCAGCTTAAGGACTAGCGGGTACCAAGAGACCCAGTACTTC. Translation: CASSLRTSGYQETQYF.